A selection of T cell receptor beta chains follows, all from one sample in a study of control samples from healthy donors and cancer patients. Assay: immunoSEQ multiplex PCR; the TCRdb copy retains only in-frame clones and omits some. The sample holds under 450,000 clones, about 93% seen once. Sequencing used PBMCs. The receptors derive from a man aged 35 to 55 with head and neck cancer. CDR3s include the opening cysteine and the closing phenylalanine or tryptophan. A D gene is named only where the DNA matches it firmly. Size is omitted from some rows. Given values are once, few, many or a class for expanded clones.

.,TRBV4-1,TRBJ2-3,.,CASSQGRLVGDTQYF,TGCGCCAGCAGCCAAGGGCGACTAGTGGGGGATACGCAGTATTTT
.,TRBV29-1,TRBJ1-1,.,CSVLYLEAFF,TGCAGCGTTTTATACCTTGAAGCTTTCTTT
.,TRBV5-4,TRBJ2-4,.,CASRLAGDGAKNIQYF,TGTGCCAGCAGGCTGGCCGGGGACGGGGCCAAAAACATTCAGTACTTC
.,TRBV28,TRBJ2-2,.,CASSFKGVVTGELFF,TGTGCCAGCAGTTTTAAGGGGGTAGTCACCGGGGAGCTGTTTTTT
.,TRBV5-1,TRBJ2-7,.,CASSGSSEQYF,TGCGCCAGCAGCGGTAGCTCCGAGCAGTACTTC
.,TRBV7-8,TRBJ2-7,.,CASSPLPHEQYF,TGTGCCAGCAGCCCGCTCCCCCACGAGCAGTACTTC
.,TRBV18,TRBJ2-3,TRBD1,CASSPNGGQGKDTQYF,TGTGCCAGCTCACCAAATGGAGGACAGGGGAAAGATACGCAGTATTTT
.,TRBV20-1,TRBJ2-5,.,CSASLQGVQTQYF,TGCAGTGCTAGTCTCCAGGGTGTACAGACCCAGTACTTC
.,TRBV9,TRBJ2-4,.,CASSVEVGGRVQYF,TGTGCCAGCAGCGTAGAAGTCGGGGGAAGAGTTCAGTACTTC
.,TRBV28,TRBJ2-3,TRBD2,CASFSGGTDTQYF,TGTGCCAGCTTTAGCGGGGGCACAGATACGCAGTATTTT
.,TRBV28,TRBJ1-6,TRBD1,CASSTQTGVYSPLHF,TGTGCCAGCAGCACCCAGACAGGGGTTTATTCACCCCTCCACTTT
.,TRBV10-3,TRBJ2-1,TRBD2,CAISESLAGSFNEQFF,TGTGCCATCAGTGAGTCGTTAGCGGGTTCTTTCAATGAGCAGTTCTTC
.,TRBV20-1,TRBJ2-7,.,CSASRGEQYF,TGCAGTGCTTCCCGGGGGGAGCAGTACTTC
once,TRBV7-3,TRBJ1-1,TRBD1,CASSFEGANTEAFF,TGTGCCAGCAGCTTTGAGGGGGCCAACACTGAAGCTTTCTTT
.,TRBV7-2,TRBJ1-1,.,CASSLILALGEAFF,TGTGCCAGCAGCTTAATTTTAGCTCTCGGTGAAGCTTTCTTT
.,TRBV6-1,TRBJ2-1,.,CASSEASSYNEQFF,TGTGCCAGCAGTGAGGCTAGCAGCTACAATGAGCAGTTCTTC
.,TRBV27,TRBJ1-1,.,CASSAPGGLRRTEAFF,TGTGCCAGCAGTGCCCCGGGGGGACTCCGGCGCACTGAAGCTTTCTTT
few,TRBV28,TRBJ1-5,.,CASSLPGPNQPQHF,TGTGCCAGCAGCTTACCGGGGCCGAATCAGCCCCAGCATTTT
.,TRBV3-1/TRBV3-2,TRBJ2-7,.,CASSQVWGAREQYF,TGTGCCAGCAGCCAAGTTTGGGGGGCCCGCGAGCAGTACTTC
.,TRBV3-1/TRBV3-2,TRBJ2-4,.,CASSQGGLSIQYF,TGTGCCAGCAGCCAAGGGGGACTGTCCATTCAGTACTTC
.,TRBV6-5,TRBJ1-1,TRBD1,CASSRQGTEAFF,TGTGCCAGCAGTAGACAGGGGACTGAAGCTTTCTTT
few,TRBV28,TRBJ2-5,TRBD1,CASRPTSDRVRTQYF,TGTGCCAGCAGGCCTACGTCGGACAGGGTCCGGACCCAGTACTTC
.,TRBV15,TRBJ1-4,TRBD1,CATSRGQGPTNEKLFF,TGTGCCACCAGCAGGGGACAGGGGCCAACTAATGAAAAACTGTTTTTT
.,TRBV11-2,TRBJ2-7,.,CASSSTKSSYEQYF,TGTGCCAGCAGCTCCACTAAGAGCTCCTACGAGCAGTACTTC
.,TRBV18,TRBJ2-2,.,CASSPPLGFSGELFF,TGTGCCAGCTCACCACCCCTAGGATTTAGCGGGGAGCTGTTTTTT
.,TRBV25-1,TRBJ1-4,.,CASSGGGATNEKLFF,TGTGCCAGCAGTGGTGGAGGGGCAACTAATGAAAAACTGTTTTTT